Following are 20 T cell receptor beta chains from one sample sequenced in a study of blood T cell repertoires in COVID-19. Repertoires were generated with immunoSEQ multiplex PCR, while TCRdb's copy carries only in-frame clones and drops some. The table shows over 80,000 clones, with 80% occurring only once. The material sequenced was peripheral blood. These receptors were obtained from a woman in her seventies with acute or convalescent COVID-19.

This chain joins TRBV1 and TRBJ2-1; the table's D call, TRBD2, has no DNA check behind it. TRBV1 is a documented pseudogene. The CDR3 has 17 residues. The CDR3 spells CTSSQDLRLAGSNEQFF. The CDR3 DNA reads TGCACCAGCAGCCAAGATCTTAGGCTAGCGGGAAGTAATGAGCAGTTCTTC.

The V call is TRBV4-1, the J call TRBJ2-2; TRBD1 matches at 7 bases. With 5 bases clipped from V and 6 bases from J, the junction kept 12 bases outside the gene matches. This CDR3 is 16 amino acids long. Germline-derived CDR1 and CDR2 are MGHRA and YSYEKL. CDR3 region: CASSLRQGSYAGELFF. For the CDR3, the DNA is TGCGCCAGCAGCTTAAGACAGGGTTCGTACGCCGGGGAGCTGTTTTTT.

The chain links TRBV19 to TRBJ1-2; D gene unclear. The germline CDR1 and CDR2 sequences are LNHDA and SQIVND (reference sequence). Between the trimmed V and J ends, which lost 5 bases and 0 bases, there was a span of 10 bases. This CDR3 comprises 14 residues. The CDR3 DNA follows: TGTGCCAGTAGTGATTACAGCACTAACTATGGCTACACCTTC. Protein sequence: CASSDYSTNYGYTF.

This sequence joins TRBV7-6 and TRBJ2-3, with TRBD2 identical over 9 bases. Trimming took 4 bases from V and 9 from J; bases not matched to a gene: 14. Germline V gives CDR1 SGHVS, CDR2 FNYEAQ. The CDR3 is made up of 16 amino acids. This CDR3 is CASSSRSGRNYPTQYF. For the CDR3, the DNA is TGTGCCAGCAGCTCCCGGAGCGGGAGGAACTACCCGACGCAGTATTTT. The variable domain in full, completed from reference TRBV7-6 and TRBJ2-3, reads GAGVSQSPRYKVTKRGQDVALRCDPISGHVSLYWYRQALGQGPEFLTYFNYEAQQDKSGLPNDRFSAERPEGSISTLTIQRTEQRDSAMYRCASSSRSGRNYPTQYFGPGTRLTVL.

This clone was counted once. The genes are TRBV19 and TRBJ2-2; 9 positions match TRBD1. CDR1 is LNHDA, CDR2 SQIVND, per germline (reference sequence). This CDR3 region has 15 residues. J was trimmed by 4 bases and V by 6 bases; bases with no gene match: 6. This CDR3 is CASRMGQGITGELFF. The CDR3 DNA reads TGTGCCAGTAGAATGGGACAGGGAATCACCGGGGAGCTGTTTTTT.

V usage is TRBV5-6 and J usage is TRBJ1-6; maybe TRBD1 (5 bases). CDR3 length equals 15 residues. The V end was cut by 4 bases, the J end by 4 bases, with 12 bases between. Germline loops: CDR1 SGHDT, CDR2 YYEEEE. CDR3 in amino acids: CASSQKTAYNSPLHF. CDR3 sequence (DNA): TGTGCCAGCAGCCAAAAGACAGCTTATAATTCACCCCTCCACTTT.

The genes are TRBV7-8 and TRBJ1-2; 10 nucleotides match TRBD1. The V gene end was trimmed by 4 bases and the J gene end by 8 bases; junction bases not matched to a gene: 4. Germline values: CDR1 SGHVS, CDR2 FQNEAQ. The length of the CDR3 is 13 residues. Here the CDR3 DNA reads TGTGCCAGCAGCTCCGGGACAGGGGTCGGCTACACCTTC. Protein: CASSSGTGVGYTF. Based on the CDR3 plus reference TRBV7-8 and TRBJ1-2, the full variable domain is GAGVSQSPRYKVAKRGQDVALRCDPISGHVSLFWYQQALGQGPEFLTYFQNEAQLDKSGLPSDRFFAERPEGSVSTLKIQRTQQEDSAVYLCASSSGTGVGYTFGSGTRLTVV.

The chain links TRBV5-1 to TRBJ2-2; 14 bases agree with TRBD2. The CDR3 length is 16 residues. From germline, CDR1 is SGHRS and CDR2 YFSETQ. The V and J ends lost 4 bases and 7 bases, in that order; junction bases with no gene match: 6. CDR3 sequence: CASSKGLAGADGELFF. CDR3 bases: TGCGCCAGCAGCAAGGGACTAGCGGGAGCGGACGGGGAGCTGTTTTTT. The entire variable domain, with the rest obtained from reference TRBV5-1 and TRBJ2-2, is as follows: KAGVTQTPRYLIKTRGQQVTLSCSPISGHRSVSWYQQTPGQGLQFLFEYFSETQRNKGNFPGRFSGRQFSNSRSEMNVSTLELGDSALYLCASSKGLAGADGELFFGEGSRLTVL.

The chain employs TRBV5-1 and TRBJ1-2; 9 bases are shared with TRBD1. This CDR3 has 13 amino acids. CDR1 and CDR2 (germline): SGHRS, YFSETQ. The junction had 2 bases not matched to a gene; V was cut back by 3 bases and J by 5 bases. The CDR3 nucleotides are TGCGCCAGCAGCTCACAGGGGGCGTATGGCTACACCTTC. As protein: CASSSQGAYGYTF.

This rearrangement joins TRBV18 to TRBJ1-1; TRBD1 is a possible D gene (5 bases). V gave up 3 bases and J gave up 0 bases, with 8 bases separating them. The CDR3 sequence is 14 residues long. The germline gives CDR1 KGHSH, CDR2 LQKENI. The CDR3 is CASSPLRVNTEAFF. CDR3 DNA: TGTGCCAGCTCACCTCTCAGGGTGAACACTGAAGCTTTCTTT.

The chain employs TRBV15 and TRBJ2-2, with TRBD2 as a possible D gene (5 bases). The CDR3 spans 15 residues. V lost 2 bases and J lost 3, with 10 bases in between. Germline V gene sequence: CDR1 LNHNV, CDR2 YYDKDF (reference sequence). The CDR3 region is CATSRRGFDTGELFF. CDR3 DNA: TGTGCCACCAGCAGAAGAGGGTTCGACACCGGGGAGCTGTTTTTT.

This clone was detected once. The chain recombines TRBV2 with TRBJ2-1; 9 bases map to TRBD2. Germline CDR1 reads SNHLY; CDR2 reads FYNNEI. Trimming took 6 bases from V and 8 from J; bases not matched to a gene: 17. This CDR3 region has 17 residues. DNA for the CDR3: TGTGCCAGCAGCCCGCGGGGGGGAGACCAAACGCGCTATGAGCAGTTCTTC. Protein product: CASSPRGGDQTRYEQFF.

V gene TRBV5-1 combines with J gene TRBJ1-4, with 8 bases aligning to TRBD1. Germline CDR1 SGHRS, CDR2 YFSETQ. The CDR3 sequence is 17 residues long. The trim removed 2 bases at V and 2 bases at J, leaving 8 bases unmatched. CDR3 residues: CASSFGQGLSTNEKLFF. CDR3 sequence (DNA): TGCGCCAGCAGCTTCGGACAGGGATTGTCTACTAATGAAAAACTGTTTTTT.

The chain carries TRBV30 and TRBJ1-2; a possible D gene is TRBD1 (6 bases). CDR1 is GTSNPN, CDR2 SVGIG, per germline (reference sequence). This CDR3 is built from 13 residues. Trimming left V 3 bases short and J 8 bases short, with 16 bases between. The CDR3 region is CAWSAGGGGGYTF. The CDR3 region has the DNA TGTGCCTGGAGCGCCGGGGGCGGGGGAGGCTACACCTTC.

By sample share, this clone is medium-sized (0.01 to 0.1%). The chain joins TRBV2 to TRBJ1-2; 7 bases are shared with TRBD1. The ends lost 4 bases at V and 4 bases at J; junction bases unmatched: 6. Germline CDR1 reads SNHLY; CDR2 reads FYNNEI. The CDR3 runs to 14 residues. CDR3 residues: CASSVTGESYGYTF. CDR3 nucleotides: TGTGCCAGCAGTGTTACAGGGGAGAGCTATGGCTACACCTTC.

V is TRBV5-1 and J is TRBJ1-4, with D hard to call. V lost 4 bases, J lost 4 bases, and 14 bases lay in between. Germline CDR1 and CDR2: SGHRS and YFSETQ. The CDR3 is 15 amino acids. CDR3 sequence: CASSRGKGINEKLFF. The CDR3 coding sequence is TGCGCCAGCAGCCGGGGAAAAGGGATTAATGAAAAACTGTTTTTT.

This clone came up once. The chain has TRBV16 and TRBJ2-7; a possible D gene is TRBD1 (5 bases). Germline assignment: CDR1 KGHSY and CDR2 FQNENV. Trimming removed 0 bases from V and 5 bases from J, with 11 bases in between. CDR3 size: 14 residues. The CDR3, as DNA: TGTGCCAGCAGCCAATCGAACAGGCCCCACGAGCAGTACTTC. As protein: CASSQSNRPHEQYF.

Of note for this clone: The sample has other DNA sequences that encode this CDR3 too. DNA for the CDR3: TGTGCCAGCAGCGTAGGGGGCTACTATGGCTACACCTTC. Encoded protein: CASSVGGYYGYTF. V usage is TRBV9 and J usage is TRBJ1-2; perhaps TRBD1 as D (5 bases). The V end was cut by 0 bases, the J end by 3 bases, with 6 bases between. This CDR3 comprises 13 residues. Per germline, CDR1 SGDLS and CDR2 YYNGEE. Supplemented by reference TRBV9 and TRBJ1-2, the full variable domain reads DSGVTQTPKHLITATGQRVTLRCSPRSGDLSVYWYQQSLDQGLQFLIQYYNGEERAKGNILERFSAQQFPDLHSELNLSSLELGDSALYFCASSVGGYYGYTFGSGTRLTVV.

V gene TRBV29-1 combines with J gene TRBJ1-1, with D possibly matching TRBD1 (6 bases). Trimming removed 7 bases at V and 5 bases at J, with 14 bases between. Germline assignment: CDR1 SQVTM and CDR2 ANQGSEA. CDR3 length: 12 residues. DNA of the CDR3: TGCAGCGCAGGGGAGGGTGGGACTGAAGCTTTCTTT. This encodes CSAGEGGTEAFF.

The rearrangement links TRBV10-1 to TRBJ1-5; D gene unclear. This CDR3 contains 15 residues. With 10 bases removed from V and 6 bases from J, the gap between germline ends came to 22 bases. The germline V gene has CDR1 WNHNN and CDR2 SYGVQD (reference sequence). CDR3 sequence (DNA): TGCGCCACCCCTGGAGGCCGGCAAGTAAGTCAGCCCCAGCATTTT. Translation gives CATPGGRQVSQPQHF.